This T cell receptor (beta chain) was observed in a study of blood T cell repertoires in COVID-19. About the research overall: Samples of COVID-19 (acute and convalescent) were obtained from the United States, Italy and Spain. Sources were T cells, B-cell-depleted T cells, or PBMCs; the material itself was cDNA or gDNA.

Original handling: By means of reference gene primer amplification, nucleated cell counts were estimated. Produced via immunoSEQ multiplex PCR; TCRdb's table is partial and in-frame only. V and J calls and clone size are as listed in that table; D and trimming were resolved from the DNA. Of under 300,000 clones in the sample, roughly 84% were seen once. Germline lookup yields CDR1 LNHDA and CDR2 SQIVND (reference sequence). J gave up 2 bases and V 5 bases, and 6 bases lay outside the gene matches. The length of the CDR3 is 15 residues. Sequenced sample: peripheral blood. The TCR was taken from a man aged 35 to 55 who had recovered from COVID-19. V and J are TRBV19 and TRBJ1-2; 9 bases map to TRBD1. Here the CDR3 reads CASSVYRGRNYGYTF. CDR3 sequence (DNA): TGTGCCAGTAGTGTATACAGGGGGCGAAACTATGGCTACACCTTC.